There are a few counts of the clone carrying this T cell receptor (beta chain). Trimming cost V 1 base and J 4 bases, with 8 bases left between them. CDR3 size: 13 residues. Germline CDR1 reads LNHNV; CDR2 reads YYDKDF (reference sequence). Living in 24 US areas, the participants were between roughly 18 and 90 years of age. Per the study methods: Reference gene primer amplification in the assay estimated nucleated cell counts. Some clones are missing from TCRdb's copy, which holds only in-frame ones; the method was immunoSEQ multiplex PCR. D and trimming come from the DNA, and the V and J calls and clone size come from that table. The data hold approximately 220,000 clones, with 80% to 90% observed a single time. This record comes from a study of blood T cell repertoires in COVID-19. Study-level information: Sites in the United States, Italy and Spain provided acute and convalescent COVID-19 samples. The cDNA or gDNA used as material had been derived from T cells, B-cell-depleted T cells, or PBMCs.

The gene calls are TRBV15 and TRBJ2-7; no definite D call. The specimen was PBMCs or T cells enriched from blood (not recorded which). The sequence derives from a woman aged 45-59 years who had been exposed to COVID-19. This chain's CDR3 is CATSRGLGYEQYF. The CDR3 DNA reads TGTGCCACCAGCAGAGGTCTCGGGTACGAGCAGTACTTC. Using reference TRBV15 and TRBJ2-7 for the parts outside the CDR3, the full variable domain is DAMVIQNPRYQVTQFGKPVTLSCSQTLNHNVMYWYQQKSSQAPKLLFHYYDKDFNNEADTPDNFQSRRPNTSFCFLDIRSPGLGDTAMYLCATSRGLGYEQYFGPGTRLTVT.